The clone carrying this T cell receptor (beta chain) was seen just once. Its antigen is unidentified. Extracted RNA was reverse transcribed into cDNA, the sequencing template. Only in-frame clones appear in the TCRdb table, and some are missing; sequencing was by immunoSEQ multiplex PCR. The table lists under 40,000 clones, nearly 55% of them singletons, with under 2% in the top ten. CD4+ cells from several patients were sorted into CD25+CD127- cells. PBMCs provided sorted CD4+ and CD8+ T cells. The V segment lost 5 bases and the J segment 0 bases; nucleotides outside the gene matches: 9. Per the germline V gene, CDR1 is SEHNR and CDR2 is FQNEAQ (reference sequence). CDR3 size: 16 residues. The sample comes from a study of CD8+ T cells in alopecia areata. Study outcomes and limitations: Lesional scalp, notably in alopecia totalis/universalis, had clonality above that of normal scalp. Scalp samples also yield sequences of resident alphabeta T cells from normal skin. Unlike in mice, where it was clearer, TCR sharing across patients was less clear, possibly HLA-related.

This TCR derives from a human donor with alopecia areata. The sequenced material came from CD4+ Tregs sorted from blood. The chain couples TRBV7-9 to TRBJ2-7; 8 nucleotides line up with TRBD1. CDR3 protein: CASSPEDRVGSYEQYF. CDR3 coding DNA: TGTGCCAGCAGCCCCGAGGACAGGGTGGGCTCCTACGAGCAGTACTTC. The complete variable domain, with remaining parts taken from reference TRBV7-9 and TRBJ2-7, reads DTGVSQNPRHKITKRGQNVTFRCDPISEHNRLYWYRQTLGQGPEFLTYFQNEAQLEKSRLLSDRFSAERPKGSFSTLEIQRTEQGDSAMYLCASSPEDRVGSYEQYFGPGTRLTVT.